The 10 T cell receptor beta chains listed next were all sequenced from one sample in a study of blood T cell repertoires in COVID-19. Some clones are missing from TCRdb's copy, which holds only in-frame ones; the method was immunoSEQ multiplex PCR. The sample carries about 250,000 clones, roughly nine tenths recorded once. Specimen: PBMCs or T cells enriched from blood (not recorded which). Receptor source: a woman aged 25 to 39 with acute COVID-19.

The chain carries TRBV5-5 and TRBJ1-2; a possible D gene is TRBD1 (6 bases). The CDR3 sequence is 13 residues long. With 4 bases removed from V and 1 base from J, the gap between germline ends came to 8 bases. Germline CDR1 is SGHKS and CDR2 is YYEKEE (reference sequence). CDR3 bases: TGTGCCAGCAGCCGACAGGATAACTATGGCTACACCTTC. It encodes CASSRQDNYGYTF.

The chain employs TRBV4-3 and TRBJ2-2, with 13 nucleotides matching TRBD2. The CDR3 totals 17 residues. Trimming at V came to 4 bases and at J to 3 bases, leaving 5 bases not matched to a gene. The V gene's germline CDR1 is LGHNA and CDR2 YSLEER. CDR3 amino acids: CASSPGLAGVDTGELFF. The DNA for the CDR3 is TGCGCCAGCAGCCCCGGACTAGCGGGAGTCGACACCGGGGAGCTGTTTTTT.

J is TRBJ2-7 and V is TRBV14; D possibly corresponds to TRBD1 (6 bases). The CDR3 runs to 15 residues. With 2 bases removed from V and 4 bases from J, the gap between germline ends came to 15 bases. The germline CDR1 and CDR2 sequences are SGHDN and FVKESK. CDR3 residues: CASSQKDRSFYEQYF. The CDR3 nucleotides are TGTGCCAGCAGCCAAAAAGACAGGAGCTTTTACGAGCAGTACTTC.

The chain uses TRBV5-6 and TRBJ2-3; 9 nucleotides agree with TRBD2. V shed 2 bases, J shed 2 bases, and the junction held 3 bases outside the gene matches. This CDR3 region has 15 residues. CDR1 SGHDT and CDR2 YYEEEE come from the germline V gene. The CDR3 sequence: CASSFASGVTDTQYF. CDR3 sequence (DNA): TGTGCCAGCAGCTTCGCTAGCGGGGTCACAGATACGCAGTATTTT.

The chain links TRBV6-1 to TRBJ2-5; 11 positions agree with TRBD2. V shed 2 bases, J shed 6 bases, and the junction held 8 bases outside the gene matches. The CDR3 spans 16 residues. The germline gives CDR1 MNHNS, CDR2 SASEGT. The CDR3 DNA reads as TGTGCCAGCAGTGAATTGGCTAGCGGGGGGTCGAAGACCCAGTACTTC. It translates to CASSELASGGSKTQYF.

This clone was seen just once. The chain uses TRBV14 and TRBJ2-1; 7 positions agree with TRBD2. The CDR3 is made up of 16 amino acids. From germline, CDR1 is SGHDN and CDR2 FVKESK. The junction had 8 bases not matched to a gene; V was cut back by 1 base and J by 5 bases. The DNA of the CDR3 is TGTGCCAGCAGCCAAGGGGGCGGGGGTTCCCACAATGAGCAGTTCTTC. Translated: CASSQGGGGSHNEQFF. The full variable domain, its missing parts supplied by reference TRBV14 and TRBJ2-1, is EAGVTQFPSHSVIEKGQTVTLRCDPISGHDNLYWYRRVMGKEIKFLLHFVKESKQDESGMPNNRFLAERTGGTYSTLKVQPAELEDSGVYFCASSQGGGGSHNEQFFGPGTRLTVL.

This chain connects TRBV18 to TRBJ1-3; D perhaps matches TRBD1 (6 bases). The CDR3 loop spans 16 amino acids. V dropped 3 bases and J dropped 0 bases, with 12 bases sitting between them. Germline CDR1 KGHSH, CDR2 LQKENI. Written as DNA, the CDR3 is TGTGCCAGCTCACCCGCGACAGGCTCCTCTGGAAACACCATATATTTT. Translated, it gives CASSPATGSSGNTIYF.

The J gene is TRBJ1-2, the V gene TRBV12-3 or TRBV12-4; D possibly corresponds to TRBD1 (5 bases). V was clipped by 6 bases and J by 8 bases, with 13 bases between them. CDR3 length: 12 residues. The CDR3 loop reads CASSLDISGYTF. Here the CDR3 DNA reads TGTGCCAGCAGCCTGGACATCAGCGGCTACACCTTC.

This clone appeared a single time. The chain joins TRBV5-1 to TRBJ2-3; possibly TRBD2 for D (6 bases). V was cut by 4 bases and J by 0 bases, with 15 bases left in between. The CDR3 consists of 16 residues. Germline V gene data show CDR1 as SGHRS and CDR2 as YFSETQ. The CDR3 loop reads CASSPPRGGSTDTQYF. The CDR3 bases are TGCGCCAGCAGCCCCCCCCGCGGAGGGAGCACAGATACGCAGTATTTT.

This clone was seen a few times. The J gene is TRBJ1-1, the V gene TRBV30; D ambiguous. There are 14 residues in the CDR3. Germline V CDR1 and CDR2: GTSNPN, SVGIG (reference sequence). Trimming cost V 0 bases and J 5 bases, with 13 bases left between them. The CDR3 nucleotides are TGTGCCTGGAGTGTACTGCCGGGGAGGACTGAAGCTTTCTTT. Its protein product is CAWSVLPGRTEAFF.